This record concerns one T cell receptor (beta chain) sequence. V shed 9 bases, J shed 0 bases, and the junction held 7 bases outside the gene matches. This CDR3 has 15 amino acids. Per germline, CDR1 LNHDA and CDR2 SQIVND (reference sequence). This entry is derived from a study of blood T cell repertoires in COVID-19. In the source study's methods: Amplification of reference gene primers provided the estimated nucleated cell counts. Using immunoSEQ multiplex PCR, the repertoire was profiled, and TCRdb retains in-frame clones only, with some absent. For V, J and clone size, that table is used; D and trimming come from the DNA. The sample shows 170,000 or so clones, more than 70% of them seen only once.

The V gene is TRBV19, the J gene TRBJ1-2; 10 nucleotides align to TRBD1. Sequenced sample: peripheral blood. This TCR was sampled from a man aged 18 to 29 with active or convalescent COVID-19. This chain's CDR3 is CASRQGAVSNYGYTF. In DNA form, the CDR3 reads TGTGCCAGCCGACAGGGGGCGGTATCTAACTATGGCTACACCTTC.